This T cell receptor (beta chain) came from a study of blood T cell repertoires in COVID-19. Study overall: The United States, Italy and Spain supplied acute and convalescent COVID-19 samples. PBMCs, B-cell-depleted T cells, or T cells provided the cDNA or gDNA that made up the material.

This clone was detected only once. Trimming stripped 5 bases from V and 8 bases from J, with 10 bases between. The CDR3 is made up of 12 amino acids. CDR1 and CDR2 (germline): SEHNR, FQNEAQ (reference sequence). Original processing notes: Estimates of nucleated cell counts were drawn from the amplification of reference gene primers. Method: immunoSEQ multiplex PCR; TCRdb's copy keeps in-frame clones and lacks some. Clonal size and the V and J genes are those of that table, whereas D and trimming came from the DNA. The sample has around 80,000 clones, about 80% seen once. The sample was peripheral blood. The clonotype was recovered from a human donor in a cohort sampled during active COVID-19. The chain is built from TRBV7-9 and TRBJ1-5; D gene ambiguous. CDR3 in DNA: TGTGCCAGCAGCCTCACAACCGAGCCCCAGCATTTT. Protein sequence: CASSLTTEPQHF.